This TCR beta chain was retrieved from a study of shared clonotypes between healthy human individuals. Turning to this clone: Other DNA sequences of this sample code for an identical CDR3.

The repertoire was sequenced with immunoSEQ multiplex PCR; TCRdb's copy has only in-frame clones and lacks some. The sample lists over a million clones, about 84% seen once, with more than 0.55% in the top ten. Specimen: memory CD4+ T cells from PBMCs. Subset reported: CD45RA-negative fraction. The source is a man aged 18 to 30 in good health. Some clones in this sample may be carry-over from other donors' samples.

The CDR3 DNA is TGTGCCAGCAGCGCCCAAGGGGACACTGAAGCTTTCTTT. It codes for CASSAQGDTEAFF. This chain links TRBV7-3 with TRBJ1-1; D might be TRBD1 (5 bases). This CDR3 has 13 amino acids. The germline V gene has CDR1 SGHTA and CDR2 FQGTGA. Trimming cost V 5 bases and J 3 bases, with 10 bases left between them.